This T cell receptor beta chain was captured in a study of shared clonotypes between healthy human individuals. Every donor, a Caucasian adult, lived in Nashville, Tennessee. The study ran the assay at deep level. Assay used: immunoSEQ multiplex PCR; TCRdb lists only in-frame clones, some missing. The table lists about 2 million clones, 85% to 95% of them singletons, with under 0.15% in the top ten. Germline V gene data show CDR1 as SGDLS and CDR2 as YYNGEE. The CDR3 has 16 amino acids. With V trimmed by 3 bases and J by 4 bases, 12 bases remained unmatched. The sequenced material came from naive CD4+ T cells sorted from blood. Subset specified: CD45RA+ positively selected. This chain connects TRBV9 to TRBJ1-2; 7 positions agree with TRBD1. The TCR comes from a man between 18 and 29 years old in good health. In DNA, the CDR3 is TGTGCCAGCAGCGCTCCTCCCGGGACAGCCTCCTATGGCTACACCTTC. Translation: CASSAPPGTASYGYTF.